This T cell receptor beta chain was found in a study of Graves' ophthalmopathy and Graves' hyperthyroidism. Study results and limitations: The model forecast ophthalmopathy progression, reaching roughly 64% sensitivity and approximately 79% specificity.

This CDR3 has 13 residues. In germline, CDR1 is SGHTA, CDR2 FQGNSA. V lost 3 bases to trimming and J lost 7 bases; unmatched junction nucleotides: 5. For this clonotype: As yet, its antigen is unknown.

Physicians reached a diagnosis by relying on clinical symptoms, serum thyroxine, TRAb, thyroid ultrasound and orbital computed tomography. The sequenced template was RNA, covering the TCR beta CDR3 region. A first-round RT-PCR used HTBI primers, followed by a second-round multiplex PCR. TCRdb re-called the multiplex PCR reads with MiXCR, one entry per CDR3 protein. The sample holds more than 550,000 distinct CDR3 sequences, roughly 39% seen once. The sequenced sample was peripheral blood. The source of this sequence is an adult man with Graves' ophthalmopathy. This sequence joins TRBV7-2 and TRBJ2-7; TRBD1 aligns across 8 bases. CDR3 sequence reads: CASSLGQDNEQYF. For the CDR3, the DNA is TGTGCCAGCAGCTTGGGACAGGACAATGAGCAGTACTTC. Looking up the rest from reference TRBV7-2 and TRBJ2-7 gives the full variable domain: GAGVSQSPSNKVTEKGKDVELRCDPISGHTALYWYRQSLGQGLEFLIYFQGNSAPDKSGLPSDRFSAERTGGSVSTLTIQRTQQEDSAVYLCASSLGQDNEQYFGPGTRLTVT.